The 10 T cell receptor beta chains listed next were all sequenced from one sample in a study of identical twins. MiXCR was run by TCRdb on the 5' RACE reads, yielding one entry per CDR3 protein. The sample includes 250,000 to 350,000 distinct CDR3 sequences, less than 9.5% of them seen just once. These data also featured in a second study, about yellow fever vaccine responses in identical twins.

Specimen: CD8+ T cells sorted from blood. The source is a woman between 18 and 30 years old in good health.

This clonotype has more than one count but fewer than ten. This chain uses TRBV29-1 with TRBJ2-7, with TRBD2 identical over 9 bases. The CDR3 is 14 amino acids. Losses at the gene ends were 7 bases for V and 7 bases for J; bases not matched to a gene: 14. Germline V gene data show CDR1 as SQVTM and CDR2 as ANQGSEA. The CDR3 sequence is CSAGSGSPLGEQYF. The CDR3 nucleotides read TGCAGCGCGGGTAGCGGGAGCCCTCTGGGAGAGCAGTACTTC.

The rearrangement uses TRBV29-1 and TRBJ2-7; 7 positions match TRBD1. The germline CDR1 and CDR2 sequences are SQVTM and ANQGSEA. The CDR3 contains 13 residues. The trim removed 4 bases at V and 1 base at J, leaving 4 bases unmatched. The CDR3 protein is CSVGDSFSYEQYF. In nucleotides, the CDR3 is TGCAGCGTTGGGGACAGTTTTTCCTACGAGCAGTACTTC.

This clonotype was observed a handful of times. This chain's CDR3 is CASSPHWSPDSYNEQFF. The CDR3 coding sequence is TGTGCCAGTAGTCCCCATTGGAGCCCTGACAGTTACAATGAGCAGTTCTTC. The chain carries TRBV19 and TRBJ2-1; D might be TRBD1 (5 bases). The germline V gene encodes CDR1 LNHDA and CDR2 SQIVND (reference sequence). V was pared by 5 bases and J by 4 bases, with 21 bases between. The CDR3 runs 17 residues.

This sequence joins TRBV5-1 and TRBJ2-7; 8 nucleotides align to TRBD1. Unmatched junction bases numbered 6, after V lost 5 bases and J lost 2 bases. The CDR3 loop spans 14 amino acids. The germline CDR1 and CDR2 sequences are SGHRS and YFSETQ. Here the CDR3 reads CASRPGQGPYEQYF. The CDR3 DNA reads as TGCGCCAGCAGACCCGGACAGGGTCCCTACGAGCAGTACTTC.

Ten or more counts support this clonotype. This chain joins TRBV20-1 and TRBJ1-4; 8 bases are a match to TRBD1. The germline V gene encodes CDR1 DFQATT and CDR2 SNEGSKA (reference sequence). CDR3 size: 15 residues. Trimming removed 0 bases from V and 4 bases from J; junction bases left unmatched: 4. The CDR3 sequence is CSARERTGLNEKLFF. The CDR3 coding sequence is TGCAGTGCTAGAGAACGGACAGGGCTTAATGAAAAACTGTTTTTT.

A few counts support this clonotype. This chain links TRBV7-9 with TRBJ2-1; D is ambiguous. This CDR3 spans 15 amino acids. Germline CDR1 reads SEHNR; CDR2 reads FQNEAQ (reference sequence). V lost 1 base, J lost 5 bases, and 12 bases lay in between. CDR3 DNA sequence: TGTGCCAGCAGCTTAGTCCAGGCAGCCAACAATGAGCAGTTCTTC. Translated, it gives CASSLVQAANNEQFF.

The chain is built from TRBV5-6 and TRBJ2-7; 9 bases match TRBD1. This CDR3 has 13 amino acids. Looked up from germline, CDR1 is SGHDT and CDR2 is YYEEEE. V lost 0 bases to trimming and J lost 7 bases; unmatched junction nucleotides: 2. The CDR3 nucleotides read TGTGCCAGCAGCTTGGAGGGGACAGGGGAGCAGTACTTC. Protein product: CASSLEGTGEQYF. Full variable domain (remainder filled in from reference TRBV5-6 and TRBJ2-7): DAGVTQSPTHLIKTRGQQVTLRCSPKSGHDTVSWYQQALGQGPQFIFQYYEEEERQRGNFPDRFSGHQFPNYSSELNVNALLLGDSALYLCASSLEGTGEQYFGPGTRLTVT.

This clonotype was detected ten times or more. This chain connects TRBV2 to TRBJ2-1, with a tentative D call TRBD2 (6 bases). V dropped 8 bases and J dropped 7 bases, with 18 bases sitting between them. CDR1 and CDR2 (germline): SNHLY, FYNNEI. The length of the CDR3 is 14 residues. The CDR3 DNA reads TGTGCCAGCTGCGGTCGGGAGAGAGAAAATGAGCAGTTCTTC. The encoded protein is CASCGRERENEQFF.

This chain links TRBV2 with TRBJ2-1; weak D call: TRBD2 (5 bases). CDR1 and CDR2 from the germline V gene are SNHLY and FYNNEI. The CDR3 length is 14 residues. The V end was cut by 3 bases, the J end by 0 bases, with 6 bases between. The CDR3 loop is CASSDGSSYNEQFF. CDR3 DNA sequence: TGTGCCAGCAGTGATGGGAGCTCCTACAATGAGCAGTTCTTC.

This clonotype was observed a few times. CDR3 residues: CASSYMPASSYEQYF. The CDR3 bases are TGTGCCAGCAGTTACATGCCTGCGAGCTCCTACGAGCAGTACTTC. The chain is built from TRBV6-5 and TRBJ2-7; D is undetermined. V was shortened by 2 bases and J by 0 bases, with 11 bases between the two germline ends. The CDR3 consists of 15 residues. Per germline, CDR1 MNHEY and CDR2 SVGAGI.